The rows below give T cell receptor beta chains drawn from one sample of a study of T cell clonotyping in hematopoietic cell transplantation. Clones were sequenced by immunoSEQ multiplex PCR, and TCRdb holds only the in-frame ones, with some missing. Of some 9,700 clones listed, 97% are singletons. The sample here was peripheral blood mononuclear cells, taken 100 days after allogeneic stem cell transplant. The receptors were sampled from a male patient over 55 who had an allogeneic stem cell transplant from a related donor, so the T cells may come from the graft donor. Some clones in this sample may be carry-over from other donors' samples. The conserved cysteine and the conserved F or W are not part of the CDR3 here.

V | CDR3
TRBV14 | ASSQDGLNTEAF
TRBV5-5 | ASSPSGTGAIRYT
TRBV2 | ASNLNPSTGYT
TRBV28 | ASSQLNTDYGYT
TRBV5-1 | ASSPRGGTGGAGEAEAF
TRBV29-1 | TILVGNTIY
TRBV28 | ASRTPGRGQEQY
TRBV30 | AWSRLAGPQETQY
TRBV7-2 | ASSPRSPGQSGMNTEAF
TRBV6-5 | ASSRTGGDQPQH
TRBV28 | ASSLDRTDTQY
TRBV5-1 | ASSSDVAYEQY
TRBV7-9 | ASSSRDIRLLFYGYT
TRBV4-3 | ASSQGGDRGIDIQY
TRBV28 | ASRQGNLYGYT
TRBV11-2 | ASSPGTAADTQY
TRBV4-3 | ASSQERNRDQPQH
TRBV7-9 | ASSLVRPEAQY
TRBV4-1 | ASSQSEQGYEQY
TRBV29-1 | SVNPPGTGDRTEAF
TRBV4-2 | ASSQNDRGGQPQH
TRBV6-4 | AIIGRTVIDTQY
TRBV6-1 | GCQGGVAEAF
TRBV19 | ASSLRDTQAF
TRBV4-3 | ASSHERVPLGGYT
TRBV28 | ASSEGRYGYT
TRBV28 | ASSPERGAGSPLH
TRBV7-9 | ASDGTGDSYEQY
TRBV7-6 | ASSSTSGPTDTQY
TRBV11-2 | ASSLATGANLLYGYT
TRBV25-1 | ASSEIDRGNSPLH
TRBV27 | ASSLSSPSYEQY
TRBV28 | ASGDMPYEQY
TRBV5-1 | ASSLGRVQETQY
TRBV11-1 | ASSLALAGTSTDTQY
TRBV25-1 | ASSGPSGLGTQY
TRBV28 | ASSQRGGNTGELF
TRBV9 | ASRGTAGNTIY
TRBV18 | ASSRDRDNSPLH
TRBV11-3 | ASSFRSSGYT
TRBV5-4 | ASSKDSNTGELF